One and the same sample provided the 10 T cell receptor beta chains below, sequenced in a study of CD8 T cells in ankylosing spondylitis. Study conclusions and caveats: Blood from ankylosing spondylitis patients appeared to carry a characteristic eight-variant TCR beta motif.

Antigens for these TCRs are unknown. Each CDR3 protein gets one entry after TCRdb re-called the 5' RACE reads with MiXCR. Of more than 600,000 distinct CDR3 sequences in the sample, around a fifth are singletons; the top ten hold under 20%. The specimen sequenced was blood, either unsorted or a sorted T cell fraction (not recorded which). These receptors all come from a male donor with ankylosing spondylitis.

This clonotype was recorded many times. This chain uses TRBV29-1 with TRBJ1-1; 10 bases are a match to TRBD1. CDR3 length: 14 amino acids. The ends lost 8 bases at V and 4 bases at J; junction bases unmatched: 10. The V gene's germline CDR1 is SQVTM and CDR2 ANQGSEA. The CDR3 loop reads CSLWTGGECTEAFF. The DNA for the CDR3 is TGCAGCCTCTGGACAGGGGGAGAATGCACTGAAGCTTTCTTT.

CDR3 DNA sequence: TGTGCCAGCAGCTTACAGGGGCAAGGATTTTACGAGCAGTACTTC. Translated: CASSLQGQGFYEQYF. The V call is TRBV5-6, the J call TRBJ2-7, with 7 nucleotides matching TRBD1. Germline CDR1 SGHDT, CDR2 YYEEEE. V shed 2 bases and J 4 bases; nucleotides not matched to a gene: 9. The CDR3 runs to 15 residues. The variable domain in full, completed from reference TRBV5-6 and TRBJ2-7, reads DAGVTQSPTHLIKTRGQQVTLRCSPKSGHDTVSWYQQALGQGPQFIFQYYEEEERQRGNFPDRFSGHQFPNYSSELNVNALLLGDSALYLCASSLQGQGFYEQYFGPGTRLTVT.

This clonotype has only one observation. The genes are TRBV18 and TRBJ2-7; 7 nucleotides line up with TRBD1. V shed 2 bases and J 0 bases; nucleotides not matched to a gene: 7. Germline CDR1 is KGHSH and CDR2 is LQKENI. The CDR3 runs to 16 residues. This chain's CDR3 is CASSPYRDSSSYEQYF. CDR3 in DNA: TGTGCCAGCTCACCATACCGGGACAGCAGCTCCTACGAGCAGTACTTC.

The CDR3 coding sequence is TGCAGTGCTAGAGACCGGCGGATAAACTACGAGCAGTACTTC. Amino acid sequence: CSARDRRINYEQYF. The chain recombines TRBV20-1 with TRBJ2-7; D is unclear. Between the trimmed V and J ends, which lost 0 bases and 3 bases, there was a span of 12 bases. The CDR3 has 14 residues. From germline, CDR1 is DFQATT and CDR2 SNEGSKA (reference sequence).

This clonotype was counted only a few times. This chain uses TRBV30 with TRBJ2-1; 9 bases are shared with TRBD1. This CDR3 contains 12 residues. V shed 5 bases, J shed 10 bases, and the junction held 6 bases outside the gene matches. Germline V lookup: CDR1 GTSNPN, CDR2 SVGIG (reference sequence). CDR3 coding DNA: TGTGCCTGGGGCTCCGGGACAGGGGAGCAGTTCTTC. Translation gives CAWGSGTGEQFF. Based on the CDR3 plus reference TRBV30 and TRBJ2-1, the full variable domain is SQTIHQWPATLVQPVGSPLSLECTVEGTSNPNLYWYRQAAGRGLQLLFYSVGIGQISSEVPQNLSASRPQDRQFILSSKKLLLSDSGFYLCAWGSGTGEQFFGPGTRLTVL.

Only a few counts were recorded for this clonotype. The chain is built from TRBV7-9 and TRBJ2-3; 13 positions match TRBD2. The germline CDR1 and CDR2 sequences are SEHNR and FQNEAQ (reference sequence). V dropped 7 bases and J dropped 5; count of bases not matched to a gene: 6. This CDR3 is 15 amino acids long. The CDR3 spells CASTHGLAGEDTQYF. The CDR3 bases are TGTGCCAGCACCCACGGACTAGCGGGAGAAGATACGCAGTATTTT.

At least ten counts were recorded for this clonotype. The CDR3 nucleotides read TGCGCCAGCAGCTTGGGGGGCTCGGGCAATCAGCCCCAGCATTTT. Protein: CASSLGGSGNQPQHF. The chain has TRBV5-1 and TRBJ1-5, with a weak D call TRBD1 (5 bases). The CDR3 totals 15 residues. V lost 0 bases, J lost 2 bases, and 9 bases lay in between. Germline values: CDR1 SGHRS, CDR2 YFSETQ.

The rearrangement joins TRBV5-1 to TRBJ2-1; TRBD2 is a possible D gene (6 bases). Germline values: CDR1 SGHRS, CDR2 YFSETQ. CDR3 length equals 16 residues. V lost 1 base to trimming and J lost 2 bases, with 13 bases between them. For the CDR3, the DNA is TGCGCCAGCAGCTTGTACCGGGAGAGTGCCTACAATGAGCAGTTCTTC. Translating gives CASSLYRESAYNEQFF.

This clonotype was counted at least ten times. The V and J genes are TRBV5-1 and TRBJ2-3; D uncertain. Trimming removed 2 bases at V and 6 bases at J, with 19 bases between. Germline CDR1 reads SGHRS; CDR2 reads YFSETQ. CDR3 length: 16 amino acids. The CDR3 protein is CASSLNPSSLRDTQYF. In DNA form, the CDR3 reads TGCGCCAGCAGCTTAAACCCCAGCAGCCTAAGGGATACGCAGTATTTT.

As regards this clonotype: It is likely a read error, because the conserved phenylalanine at the end of the CDR3 is missing. The CDR3 DNA reads TGTGCCATCAGTGAGTCGACGGGGGGCCGGCCAGATACGCAGTATTCT. Translation gives CAISESTGGRPDTQYS. V usage is TRBV10-3 and J usage is TRBJ2-3; a possible D gene is TRBD2 (7 bases). This CDR3 has 16 residues. V was trimmed by 0 bases and J by 4 bases, leaving 14 bases between them. The germline V gene has CDR1 ENHRY and CDR2 SYGVKD.